Many counts were recorded for the clone carrying this TCR beta chain. The target antigen is unknown. The CDR3 spans 13 residues. Germline assignment: CDR1 MDHEN and CDR2 SYDVKM. V dropped 7 bases and J dropped 3 bases, with 12 bases sitting between them. The data originate from a study of glioma-infiltrating T cells. Across the whole study: Samples included WHO grade II oligodendrogliomas or astrocytomas and initial-diagnosis grade IV glioblastomas. Before surgery, glioma patients received dexamethasone for at most six days.

Overall study results and limits: A blood CDR3 motif signature was depleted in highly divergent patients.

TCR alpha and beta CDR3 regions were amplified from RNA using iRepertoire nested multiplex PCR. Each CDR3 protein gets one entry after TCRdb re-called the multiplex PCR reads with MiXCR. The data contain about 410,000 distinct CDR3 sequences, around 45% of them singletons. The V call is TRBV28, the J call TRBJ1-1; tentative D call: TRBD1 (5 bases). The sequence derives from a human donor with low-grade glioma or glioblastoma, undergoing nonglioma brain surgery, or in good health (not recorded which). The sample comprised glioma tissue, nonneoplastic brain tissue, or PBMCs (not recorded which). The CDR3 protein is CASTLGVDTEAFF. The CDR3 DNA reads as TGTGCCAGCACACTGGGGGTTGACACTGAAGCTTTCTTT.